What follows are 4 T cell receptor beta chains derived from one specimen sequenced in a study of blood T cell repertoires in COVID-19. TCRdb keeps only in-frame clones here, not all; method: immunoSEQ multiplex PCR. Among about 200,000 clones listed, 86% were seen once. The sequenced sample was PBMCs or T cells enriched from blood (not recorded which). Every receptor here comes from a middle-aged man with acute COVID-19.

The chain couples TRBV4-2 to TRBJ1-4, with 8 bases matching TRBD1. From germline, CDR1 is LGHNA and CDR2 YNFKEQ. The CDR3 covers 14 residues. V lost 3 bases to trimming and J lost 8 bases; unmatched junction nucleotides: 5. CDR3 bases: TGTGCCAGCAGCCACGCCGGACAGGGAGAAAAACTGTTTTTT. Residues: CASSHAGQGEKLFF.

V gene TRBV5-1 combines with J gene TRBJ1-5; 10 positions agree with TRBD1. The junction had 9 bases not matched to a gene; V was cut back by 5 bases and J by 7 bases. Looked up from germline, CDR1 is SGHRS and CDR2 is YFSETQ. The CDR3 length is 15 residues. CDR3 region: CASRRTGGDEQPQHF. The CDR3 nucleotides are TGCGCCAGCAGAAGGACAGGGGGTGATGAACAGCCCCAGCATTTT.

The V call is TRBV28, the J call TRBJ2-7; a possible D gene is TRBD1 (5 bases). Germline V CDR1 and CDR2: MDHEN, SYDVKM. Between the trimmed V and J ends, which lost 4 bases and 5 bases, there was a span of 6 bases. This CDR3 contains 11 residues. The CDR3 bases are TGTGCCAGCAGTTCAGGGCACGAGCAGTACTTC. Amino acid sequence: CASSSGHEQYF.

The chain carries TRBV2 and TRBJ1-2; tentative D call: TRBD1 (5 bases). This CDR3 comprises 15 residues. V was cut by 11 bases and J by 4 bases, with 23 bases left in between. Germline V lookup: CDR1 SNHLY, CDR2 FYNNEI. The CDR3 DNA is TGTGCCGGAGGGAGGACATTTGGGGGACTCTATGGCTACACCTTC. Its translation: CAGGRTFGGLYGYTF.